This TCR beta chain came from a study of blood T cell repertoires in COVID-19. For the study at large: There were acute and convalescent COVID-19 samples, and they came from the United States, Italy and Spain.

The CDR3 has 15 residues. Trimming cost V 1 base and J 2 bases, with 10 bases left between them. The germline CDR1 and CDR2 sequences are SGHRS and YFSETQ. The protocol was immunoSEQ multiplex PCR, while the TCRdb copy is restricted to in-frame clones and leaves out a portion. The sample shows over 80,000 clones, about 89% of them seen only once. This sequence was found in a man aged 50 to 59 with acute or convalescent COVID-19. Sequenced input: peripheral blood. This chain links TRBV5-1 with TRBJ2-1; a weak D match, TRBD1 (6 bases). The CDR3 DNA is TGCGCCAGCAGCTTGCGGACAGACACCTACAATGAGCAGTTCTTC. Encoded protein: CASSLRTDTYNEQFF.